The 8 T cell receptor beta chains given below trace back to one sample, sequenced in a study of T-cell reconstitution after alpha-beta-depleted transplantation in children. Preparation of the TCRbeta library involved a method that used unique molecular identifiers. TCRdb fed the PCR reads into MiXCR, producing one record per CDR3 protein. The sample lists about 250,000 distinct CDR3 sequences; 20% to 30% were seen once. The sample consisted of PBMCs, mostly from graft donor cells, taken 360 days after TCRalphabeta/CD19-depleted stem cell transplant. All receptors derive from a female patient aged 2 to 10 who had a stem cell transplant for congenital amegakaryocytic thrombocytopenia, so the T cells may come from the graft donor.

The chain is built from TRBV5-6 and TRBJ1-2, with D hard to call. The V end was cut by 5 bases, the J end by 3 bases, with 8 bases between. This CDR3 has 12 residues. CDR1 is SGHDT and CDR2 is YYEEEE in the germline V gene. CDR3: CASRGSDYGYTF. The CDR3 nucleotides read TGTGCCAGCAGAGGTTCAGACTATGGCTACACCTTC.

The chain is built from TRBV4-1 and TRBJ2-1, with D perhaps TRBD2 (5 bases). The germline CDR1 and CDR2 sequences are MGHRA and YSYEKL. CDR3 length: 18 amino acids. The germline V and J ends were trimmed by 2 bases and 6 bases, with 23 bases remaining between them. The CDR3 reads CASSQTLARTRRTNEQFF. The CDR3 DNA sequence: TGCGCCAGCAGCCAAACGCTGGCTCGGACTCGAAGAACCAATGAGCAGTTCTTC.

This sequence joins TRBV12-3 or TRBV12-4 and TRBJ2-7; either TRBD1 or TRBD2 may fit D (7 bases each). V lost 6 bases, J lost 3 bases, and 15 bases lay in between. The CDR3 runs 14 residues. CDR3 amino acids: CASRTSGGGYEQYF. The DNA of the CDR3 is TGTGCCAGCAGGACCTCAGGGGGGGGCTACGAGCAGTACTTC.

This clonotype appeared a few times. The chain couples TRBV15 to TRBJ2-5; maybe TRBD1 (5 bases). The germline V gene encodes CDR1 LNHNV and CDR2 YYDKDF (reference sequence). This CDR3 contains 14 residues. V lost 0 bases to trimming and J lost 7 bases, with 12 bases between them. Here the CDR3 reads CATSRDPAGRTQYF. The CDR3 coding sequence is TGTGCCACCAGCAGAGATCCCGCAGGGCGGACCCAGTACTTC.

The chain recombines TRBV7-9 with TRBJ2-5; D is unclear. Germline V gives CDR1 SEHNR, CDR2 FQNEAQ (reference sequence). The V end lost 5 bases, the J end lost 0 bases, and 10 bases lay between the germline ends. This CDR3 region has 14 residues. The CDR3 region is CASSASLDQETQYF. CDR3 coding DNA: TGTGCCAGCAGCGCATCTCTAGACCAAGAGACCCAGTACTTC.

The chain recombines TRBV7-2 with TRBJ1-6; D uncertain. CDR1 SGHTA and CDR2 FQGNSA come from the germline V gene. V lost 1 base, J lost 3 bases, and 7 bases lay in between. This CDR3 comprises 15 residues. Here the CDR3 DNA reads TGTGCCAGCAGCTTAGGGGATTTCTATAATTCACCCCTCCACTTT. This sequence encodes CASSLGDFYNSPLHF.

This clonotype was observed a handful of times. The chain joins TRBV6-2 or TRBV6-3 to TRBJ2-1; the D gene could be TRBD1 or TRBD2 (5 bases each). The CDR3 runs to 15 residues. V lost 6 bases, J lost 0 bases, and 12 bases lay in between. Germline loops: CDR1 MNHEY, CDR2 SVGEGT. The CDR3 here is CASSWDGFSYNEQFF. CDR3 in DNA: TGTGCCAGCAGCTGGGACGGCTTCTCCTACAATGAGCAGTTCTTC.

This clonotype was seen repeatedly, ten times or more. The chain is built from TRBV9 and TRBJ2-2; D is unresolved. Germline V gene data show CDR1 as SGDLS and CDR2 as YYNGEE. Trimming cost V 3 bases and J 3 bases, with 12 bases left between them. The CDR3 totals 15 residues. The CDR3 region has the DNA TGTGCCAGCAGCGATCCGGGTTCGGACACCGGGGAGCTGTTTTTT. It encodes CASSDPGSDTGELFF.